This is a list of T cell receptor beta chains from one sample in a study of cytomegalovirus exposure and HLA in healthy donors. Profiled with immunoSEQ multiplex PCR; TCRdb holds only in-frame clones, not every one. The sample comprises just over 150,000 clones, approximately 72% of which are singletons, and roughly 2% rests with the top ten. The sequencing sample was made of PBMCs. The receptors were gathered from a female donor in good health and CMV-seronegative. Each CDR3 is given with its conserved first and last residue. A D gene is named only where the DNA matches it firmly. Only part of the rows carry a size: once, few, many, or a class if the clone is expanded.

clone size: NA
J gene: TRBJ2-7
D gene: NA
V gene: TRBV10-3
CDR3 DNA: TGTGCCATCAGTGAGGTCGACGAGCAGTACTTC
CDR3 protein: CAISEVDEQYF

clone size: NA
J gene: TRBJ1-5
D gene: TRBD1
V gene: TRBV6-5
CDR3 DNA: TGTGCCAGCACTTGGACAGGAGATAGCAATCAGCCCCAGCATTTT
CDR3 protein: CASTWTGDSNQPQHF

clone size: once
J gene: TRBJ1-3
D gene: TRBD1
V gene: TRBV7-2
CDR3 DNA: TGTGCCAGCAGCTTGACAGGGGGCCTTAACTCTGGAAACACCATATATTTT
CDR3 protein: CASSLTGGLNSGNTIYF

clone size: NA
J gene: TRBJ2-3
D gene: NA
V gene: TRBV29-1
CDR3 DNA: TGCAGCGTTGAGCCACATGTAACAGATACGCAGTATTTT
CDR3 protein: CSVEPHVTDTQYF

clone size: once
J gene: TRBJ2-2
D gene: TRBD1
V gene: TRBV9
CDR3 DNA: TGTGCCAGCAGCCCAGGACAGGGGGAGGTCGGGGAGCTGTTTTTT
CDR3 protein: CASSPGQGEVGELFF

clone size: NA
J gene: TRBJ2-3
D gene: NA
V gene: TRBV29-1
CDR3 DNA: TGCAGCGTTGAAGGAGTCCATACCCCCACTAGCACAGATACGCAGTATTTT
CDR3 protein: CSVEGVHTPTSTDTQYF

clone size: NA
J gene: TRBJ1-5
D gene: TRBD1
V gene: TRBV6-4
CDR3 DNA: TGTGCCAGCAGTGACTGGGGACAGGGAAAGCGCAATCAGCCCCAGCATTTT
CDR3 protein: CASSDWGQGKRNQPQHF

clone size: NA
J gene: TRBJ2-7
D gene: TRBD1
V gene: TRBV25-1
CDR3 DNA: TGTGCCAGCAGTGAGGGACAGGGTGACTACGAGCAGTACTTC
CDR3 protein: CASSEGQGDYEQYF

clone size: NA
J gene: TRBJ2-2
D gene: TRBD1
V gene: TRBV27
CDR3 DNA: TGTGCCAGCAGTCCGACAGGGAGGAACACCGGGGAGCTGTTTTTT
CDR3 protein: CASSPTGRNTGELFF

clone size: NA
J gene: TRBJ1-3
D gene: NA
V gene: TRBV9
CDR3 DNA: TGTGCCAGCAGCGAGGCGGGACTAGAAAACACCATATATTTT
CDR3 protein: CASSEAGLENTIYF

clone size: once
J gene: TRBJ2-7
D gene: TRBD2
V gene: TRBV5-1
CDR3 DNA: TGCGCCAGCAGCCCTAGTAGCGGGAGCCCCTACGAGCAGTACTTC
CDR3 protein: CASSPSSGSPYEQYF

clone size: NA
J gene: TRBJ2-5
D gene: NA
V gene: TRBV7-7
CDR3 DNA: TGTGCCAGCAGCTTGAGGGCTGGGGAGACCCAGTACTTC
CDR3 protein: CASSLRAGETQYF

clone size: NA
J gene: TRBJ1-2
D gene: NA
V gene: TRBV30
CDR3 DNA: TGTGCCTGGAGTGTAGCCGGTCCGGGCTACACCTTC
CDR3 protein: CAWSVAGPGYTF